The 27 T cell receptor beta chains reported below all come from one sample, sequenced in a study of T cell responses to AZD1222 COVID-19 vaccine. Here immunoSEQ multiplex PCR was the method, and the copy in TCRdb shows in-frame clones only, minus some. In the table there are about 94,000 clones, 70% to 90% of which are singletons. The sample in question was peripheral blood, obtained on day 0 of AZD1222 vaccination. Receptors originate from an adult in good health.

This chain connects TRBV9 to TRBJ1-1, with 8 nucleotides matching TRBD1. V lost 0 bases and J lost 10; bases outside the gene matches: 8. Per the germline V gene, CDR1 is SGDLS and CDR2 is YYNGEE. This CDR3 is built from 14 residues. This CDR3 reads CASSVDDRGFGAFF. The CDR3 DNA reads as TGTGCCAGCAGCGTAGACGACAGGGGATTCGGAGCTTTCTTT.

The gene calls are TRBV18 and TRBJ1-1, with TRBD1 matching 7 bases. The CDR3 consists of 14 residues. Germline CDR1 and CDR2: KGHSH and LQKENI. Trimming removed 3 bases from V and 2 bases from J; junction bases left unmatched: 3. CDR3 sequence reads: CASSPDRVNTEAFF. Written as DNA, the CDR3 is TGTGCCAGCTCACCCGACAGGGTCAACACTGAAGCTTTCTTT. Full variable domain (rest looked up from reference TRBV18 and TRBJ1-1): NAGVMQNPRHLVRRRGQEARLRCSPMKGHSHVYWYRQLPEEGLKFMVYLQKENIIDESGMPKERFSAEFPKEGPSILRIQQVVRGDSAAYFCASSPDRVNTEAFFGQGTRLTVV.

The chain joins TRBV5-1 to TRBJ1-2; D gene ambiguous. Germline CDR1 reads SGHRS; CDR2 reads YFSETQ. V was shortened by 4 bases and J by 7 bases, with 20 bases between the two germline ends. The CDR3 runs to 15 residues. This CDR3 reads CASSPSAWHLGGYTF. CDR3 DNA sequence: TGCGCCAGCAGCCCCTCTGCGTGGCACCTAGGTGGCTACACCTTC.

The gene calls are TRBV28 and TRBJ1-4, with TRBD1 as a possible D gene (6 bases). The CDR3 sequence is 15 residues long. The V gene's germline CDR1 is MDHEN and CDR2 SYDVKM. V was trimmed by 5 bases and J by 5 bases, leaving 15 bases between them. The CDR3 sequence: CASSGETGRNEKLFF. In nucleotides, the CDR3 is TGTGCCAGCAGTGGGGAGACAGGTAGGAATGAAAAACTGTTTTTT.

CDR3 in DNA: TGTGCCAGCAGCCCGGGAGGCAATGAGCAGTTCTTC. Translating it yields CASSPGGNEQFF. The V gene is TRBV14, the J gene TRBJ2-1; 7 bases line up with TRBD2. The CDR3 is 12 amino acids. The V and J ends lost 4 bases and 6 bases, in that order; junction bases with no gene match: 0. Looked up from germline, CDR1 is SGHDN and CDR2 is FVKESK.

This clone is a singleton in its sample. The sample contains more than one DNA sequence encoding this CDR3. The chain links TRBV28 to TRBJ1-5; D unclear. The CDR3 totals 13 residues. V lost 5 bases and J lost 0, with 5 bases in between. Germline loops: CDR1 MDHEN, CDR2 SYDVKM. The CDR3 nucleotides are TGTGCCAGCAGTCTGTATAGCAATCAGCCCCAGCATTTT. Translated: CASSLYSNQPQHF.

Only one count was recorded for this clone. The chain has TRBV27 and TRBJ2-1; D is unresolved. Germline CDR1 reads MNHEY; CDR2 reads SMNVEV (reference sequence). The CDR3 is 11 amino acids. With 1 base removed from V and 10 bases from J, the gap between germline ends came to 5 bases. CDR3 region: CASSLWPEQFF. The CDR3 bases are TGTGCCAGCAGTTTATGGCCCGAGCAGTTCTTC.

The genes are TRBV5-1 and TRBJ2-3; D is possibly TRBD1 or TRBD2 (5 bases each). The germline V gene encodes CDR1 SGHRS and CDR2 YFSETQ. The CDR3 is 16 residues long. Deletions cut 0 bases from V and 6 bases from J, with 17 bases between. This CDR3 is CASSLGARGLFDTQYF. The CDR3 DNA reads as TGCGCCAGCAGCTTGGGGGCCCGGGGCCTCTTTGATACGCAGTATTTT. The full variable domain, in which reference TRBV5-1 and TRBJ2-3 provide the parts outside the CDR3, is KAGVTQTPRYLIKTRGQQVTLSCSPISGHRSVSWYQQTPGQGLQFLFEYFSETQRNKGNFPGRFSGRQFSNSRSEMNVSTLELGDSALYLCASSLGARGLFDTQYFGPGTRLTVL.

The table lists this clone with a few counts. The CDR3 region has the DNA TGTGCCAGCAAAGGGGCCTATGGCTACACCTTC. Its translation is CASKGAYGYTF. The rearrangement links TRBV2 to TRBJ1-2; D perhaps matches TRBD1 (5 bases). Germline CDR1 and CDR2: SNHLY and FYNNEI. V lost 7 bases to trimming and J lost 4 bases, with 7 bases between them. CDR3 length: 11 amino acids.

The chain couples TRBV30 to TRBJ1-5; 9 bases fit TRBD1. This CDR3 has 13 amino acids. CDR1 and CDR2 from the germline V gene are GTSNPN and SVGIG (reference sequence). Trimming cost V 2 bases and J 6 bases; bases outside gene matches: 2. CDR3 nucleotides: TGTGCCTGGAGTACAGGGGGCGGTCAGCCCCAGCATTTT. It is translated as CAWSTGGGQPQHF.

The rearrangement links TRBV19 to TRBJ1-2; D is ambiguous. The CDR3 runs 14 residues. Germline V gene data show CDR1 as LNHDA and CDR2 as SQIVND (reference sequence). Trimming removed 7 bases from V and 8 bases from J, with 20 bases in between. The CDR3 bases are TGTGCCAGTACCCCGAGTCGGGGATCGCGCGGCTACACCTTC. Its translation is CASTPSRGSRGYTF. Supplemented by reference TRBV19 and TRBJ1-2, the full variable domain reads DGGITQSPKYLFRKEGQNVTLSCEQNLNHDAMYWYRQDPGQGLRLIYYSQIVNDFQKGDIAEGYSVSREKKESFPLTVTSAQKNPTAFYLCASTPSRGSRGYTFGSGTRLTVV.

The DNA of the CDR3 is TGTGCCACCAGCAGGGGCGGCGGCTATGGCTACACCTTC. Amino acids: CATSRGGGYGYTF. The V call is TRBV15, the J call TRBJ1-2; D is unresolved. This CDR3 has 13 amino acids. V gave up 3 bases and J gave up 4 bases, with 9 bases separating them. Germline V gives CDR1 LNHNV, CDR2 YYDKDF (reference sequence).

This rearrangement joins TRBV19 to TRBJ2-2; D uncertain. This CDR3 region has 14 residues. Germline V lookup: CDR1 LNHDA, CDR2 SQIVND (reference sequence). V was shortened by 7 bases and J by 1 base, with 10 bases between the two germline ends. In DNA, the CDR3 is TGTGCCAGTAAACCTGACGGGAACACCGGGGAGCTGTTTTTT. Its translation is CASKPDGNTGELFF.

The gene calls are TRBV27 and TRBJ1-1; D may be TRBD1 (6 bases). The V and J ends lost 2 bases and 11 bases respectively, with 27 bases between them. CDR3 length: 17 amino acids. Germline CDR1 is MNHEY and CDR2 is SMNVEV (reference sequence). The CDR3 sequence is CASSLIVGAQGPYRAFF. The CDR3 nucleotides read TGTGCCAGCAGTTTAATAGTAGGGGCACAGGGTCCTTACCGCGCTTTCTTT.

J is TRBJ2-3 and V is TRBV3-1 (or the pseudogene TRBV3-2), with D possibly being TRBD1 or TRBD2 (5 bases each). Trimming removed 4 bases from V and 1 base from J, with 12 bases in between. Germline values: CDR1 LGHDT, CDR2 YNNKEL (reference sequence). The CDR3 is made up of 15 amino acids. The CDR3 loop reads CASSPFRGGTDTQYF. CDR3 sequence (DNA): TGTGCCAGCAGCCCTTTTAGGGGAGGCACAGATACGCAGTATTTT.

This clone has a handful of counts. V usage is TRBV14 and J usage is TRBJ1-4, with D hard to call. Trimming pared 5 bases from V and 8 bases from J, leaving 21 bases between. The CDR3 is 16 residues long. The germline V gene encodes CDR1 SGHDN and CDR2 FVKESK. CDR3 loop: CASSANGVPVGEKLFF. In nucleotides, the CDR3 is TGTGCCAGCAGCGCCAATGGAGTGCCTGTTGGAGAAAAACTGTTTTTT.

This chain joins TRBV5-1 and TRBJ1-2; D not certain. The germline V gene has CDR1 SGHRS and CDR2 YFSETQ. The CDR3 runs to 12 residues. V was pared by 4 bases and J by 3 bases, with 7 bases between. As DNA, the CDR3 is TGCGCCAGCAGCCTGAGTTACTATGGCTACACCTTC. This sequence encodes CASSLSYYGYTF.

The rearrangement links TRBV2 to TRBJ2-1; 8 bases map to TRBD2. This CDR3 spans 15 amino acids. With V trimmed by 7 bases and J by 6 bases, 11 bases remained unmatched. Germline loops: CDR1 SNHLY, CDR2 FYNNEI. The chain's CDR3 is CASTPLRGAGNEQFF. The CDR3 DNA reads as TGTGCCAGCACCCCCTTGCGGGGGGCGGGCAATGAGCAGTTCTTC.

The genes are TRBV3-1 (or the pseudogene TRBV3-2) and TRBJ1-5; possible D gene TRBD1, 5 bases. Germline values: CDR1 LGHDT, CDR2 YNNKEL (reference sequence). CDR3 length equals 15 residues. V was shortened by 4 bases and J by 0 bases, with 10 bases between the two germline ends. The chain's CDR3 is CASSRDGNSNQPQHF. The CDR3 nucleotides read TGTGCCAGCAGCCGGGACGGAAATAGCAATCAGCCCCAGCATTTT.

The gene calls are TRBV9 and TRBJ2-2; the D gene is possibly TRBD2 (6 bases). From germline, CDR1 is SGDLS and CDR2 YYNGEE. Trimming took off 2 bases at V and 2 bases at J, with 16 bases between the two ends. The CDR3 covers 17 residues. In DNA, the CDR3 is TGTGCCAGCAGCGTTCCGAGGGGACTTCCTAACACCGGGGAGCTGTTTTTT. It yields the protein CASSVPRGLPNTGELFF.

The J gene is TRBJ1-2, the V gene TRBV19, with 8 bases matching TRBD1. Germline values: CDR1 LNHDA, CDR2 SQIVND (reference sequence). V lost 3 bases to trimming and J lost 2 bases; unmatched junction nucleotides: 11. This CDR3 is 17 amino acids long. The CDR3 DNA is TGTGCCAGTAGTATTCTTGCGTCCAGGGGGCCCAACTATGGCTACACCTTC. Residues: CASSILASRGPNYGYTF. The whole variable domain, filled in from reference TRBV19 and TRBJ1-2, reads DGGITQSPKYLFRKEGQNVTLSCEQNLNHDAMYWYRQDPGQGLRLIYYSQIVNDFQKGDIAEGYSVSREKKESFPLTVTSAQKNPTAFYLCASSILASRGPNYGYTFGSGTRLTVV.

CDR3 sequence: CASSFSGAPYEQYF. For the CDR3, the DNA is TGTGCCAGCAGCTTTTCCGGGGCCCCATACGAGCAGTACTTC. The chain uses TRBV5-4 and TRBJ2-7; D tentatively fits TRBD1 or TRBD2 (5 bases each). This CDR3 is built from 14 residues. Trimming stripped 2 bases from V and 4 bases from J, with 13 bases between. Germline V gene data show CDR1 as SGHNT and CDR2 as YYREEE (reference sequence).

V and J are TRBV7-6 and TRBJ1-2; D uncertain. V lost 6 bases and J 0 bases, leaving 11 bases between the germline ends. Germline CDR1 and CDR2: SGHVS and FNYEAQ. This CDR3 spans 14 amino acids. CDR3 DNA: TGTGCCAGCAGTCCCCGACGGACTAACTATGGCTACACCTTC. Its translation: CASSPRRTNYGYTF.

The chain carries TRBV10-3 and TRBJ1-3; D gene unclear. Per the germline V gene, CDR1 is ENHRY and CDR2 is SYGVKD. The CDR3 has 13 residues. Trimming cost V 6 bases and J 0 bases, with 6 bases left between them. The CDR3 nucleotides are TGTGCCATCAGGGAGAGCTCTGGAAACACCATATATTTT. The encoded protein is CAIRESSGNTIYF.

The J gene is TRBJ2-2, the V gene TRBV6-5; D may be TRBD1 or TRBD2 (5 bases each). Trimming left V 6 bases short and J 5 bases short, with 16 bases between. The V gene's germline CDR1 is MNHEY and CDR2 SVGAGI. The CDR3 length is 15 residues. DNA of the CDR3: TGTGCCAGCAGCGGGGACCCCCCCGGAACCGGGGAGCTGTTTTTT. This encodes CASSGDPPGTGELFF.

DNA for the CDR3: TGCAGCGTTGGGGCGGGGGGGTTTCAAGAGACCCAGTACTTC. It is translated as CSVGAGGFQETQYF. This rearrangement joins TRBV29-1 to TRBJ2-5, with TRBD2 matching 9 bases. The CDR3 has 14 residues. Germline values: CDR1 SQVTM, CDR2 ANQGSEA. J was trimmed by 2 bases and V by 4 bases; bases with no gene match: 5.

The J gene is TRBJ1-5, the V gene TRBV4-1; possible D gene TRBD1, 6 bases. V lost 2 bases to trimming and J lost 6 bases, with 8 bases between them. CDR1 is MGHRA and CDR2 is YSYEKL in the germline V gene. This CDR3 region has 13 residues. The CDR3 DNA follows: TGCGCCAGCAGCCAAACACAGGGTCAGCCCCAGCATTTT. It encodes CASSQTQGQPQHF.